A selection of T cell receptor beta chains follows, all from one sample in a study of cytomegalovirus exposure and HLA in healthy donors. Data came from immunoSEQ multiplex PCR; TCRdb stores just in-frame clones and leaves some out. The sample has roughly 150,000 clones; around four fifths are singletons. The sample taken for sequencing was PBMCs. The receptor source for this set is a young man in good health and CMV-seronegative. The CDR3 runs from the conserved cysteine through the conserved F or W. Each record gives: clone size, J gene, CDR3 length, D gene, V gene, CDR3 protein, CDR3 DNA. A D gene is named only where the DNA matches it firmly. Clone size appears in some rows only: once, few, many, or a class for an expanded clone.

size: .; J: TRBJ2-2; length: 14; D: .; V: TRBV5-1; CDR3: CASSLETEGGELFF; DNA: TGCGCCAGCAGCCTGGAGACGGAGGGCGGGGAGCTGTTTTTT
size: .; J: TRBJ2-2; length: 17; D: .; V: TRBV28; CDR3: CASSLGREKAGTGELFF; DNA: TGTGCCAGCAGTTTAGGTCGGGAGAAGGCTGGCACCGGGGAGCTGTTTTTT
size: .; J: TRBJ2-7; length: 14; D: .; V: TRBV10-3; CDR3: CAISDPDSTYEQYF; DNA: TGTGCCATCAGTGACCCGGACAGTACCTACGAGCAGTACTTC
size: .; J: TRBJ1-6; length: 15; D: TRBD1; V: TRBV27; CDR3: CASSPGQGIGSPLHF; DNA: TGTGCCAGCAGTCCTGGACAGGGGATAGGTTCACCCCTCCACTTT
size: .; J: TRBJ2-7; length: 17; D: TRBD1; V: TRBV11-2; CDR3: CASTRSWNSDRGNEQYF; DNA: TGTGCCAGCACCAGAAGTTGGAACTCGGACAGGGGGAACGAGCAGTACTTC
size: .; J: TRBJ2-2; length: 13; D: .; V: TRBV7-9; CDR3: CASSLEGSGELFF; DNA: TGTGCCAGCAGCTTAGAGGGGTCCGGGGAGCTGTTTTTT
size: .; J: TRBJ1-6; length: 16; D: .; V: TRBV6-5; CDR3: CASSYSGSLRNSPLHF; DNA: TGTGCCAGCAGTTACTCGGGCAGCCTTAGGAATTCACCCCTCCACTTT
size: few; J: TRBJ1-2; length: 14; D: TRBD1; V: TRBV29-1; CDR3: CSVEVGTGKYGYTF; DNA: TGCAGCGTTGAAGTTGGGACAGGGAAATATGGCTACACCTTC
size: .; J: TRBJ1-3; length: 16; D: TRBD1; V: TRBV10-3; CDR3: CAISTGTGQGGNTIYF; DNA: TGTGCCATCAGTACCGGGACAGGGCAAGGTGGAAACACCATATATTTT
size: few; J: TRBJ2-4; length: 14; D: TRBD2; V: TRBV6-1; CDR3: CASSIGTSGEGGYF; DNA: TGTGCCAGCAGTATAGGGACTAGCGGGGAGGGGGGGTACTTC
size: .; J: TRBJ2-1; length: 15; D: .; V: TRBV30; CDR3: CACETNLAAYNEQFF; DNA: TGTGCCTGTGAGACAAACTTAGCGGCCTACAATGAGCAGTTCTTC
size: .; J: TRBJ1-4; length: 14; D: .; V: TRBV5-4; CDR3: CASSLWGGDEKLFF; DNA: TGTGCCAGCAGCTTGTGGGGGGGCGATGAAAAACTGTTTTTT
size: .; J: TRBJ1-1; length: 15; D: TRBD1; V: TRBV25-1; CDR3: CATQDRGGWNTEAFF; DNA: TGTGCCACCCAGGACAGGGGTGGGTGGAACACTGAAGCTTTCTTT
size: few; J: TRBJ2-3; length: 15; D: .; V: TRBV9; CDR3: CASSVASGGTDTQYF; DNA: TGTGCCAGCAGCGTAGCTTCGGGTGGCACAGATACGCAGTATTTT
size: .; J: TRBJ1-2; length: 15; D: .; V: TRBV19; CDR3: CASSVTGTTNYGYTF; DNA: TGTGCCAGTAGTGTTACCGGGACAACTAACTATGGCTACACCTTC
size: .; J: TRBJ2-3; length: 12; D: .; V: TRBV28; CDR3: CASNTGLDTQYF; DNA: TGTGCCAGCAATACAGGGTTAGATACGCAGTATTTT
size: .; J: TRBJ2-5; length: 15; D: .; V: TRBV6-6; CDR3: CASTEAQLQQETQYF; DNA: TGTGCCAGTACGGAGGCACAACTTCAACAAGAGACCCAGTACTTC
size: .; J: TRBJ2-7; length: 13; D: TRBD2; V: TRBV10-3; CDR3: CATGTSEGLEQYF; DNA: TGTGCCACTGGGACTAGCGAAGGCCTCGAGCAGTACTTC
size: once; J: TRBJ2-3; length: 15; D: TRBD1; V: TRBV13; CDR3: CASSFGQGGTDTQYF; DNA: TGTGCCAGCAGCTTTGGACAGGGAGGCACAGATACGCAGTATTTT
size: .; J: TRBJ2-5; length: 15; D: TRBD2; V: TRBV19; CDR3: CASSISQRGKDTQYF; DNA: TGTGCCAGTAGTATATCTCAGCGGGGCAAAGACACCCAGTACTTC
size: .; J: TRBJ1-2; length: 18; D: TRBD1; V: TRBV19; CDR3: CASSSHPGTGKLNYGYTF; DNA: TGTGCCAGTAGTTCCCATCCCGGGACAGGGAAACTCAACTATGGCTACACCTTC
size: .; J: TRBJ2-3; length: 14; D: .; V: TRBV4-3; CDR3: CASSQVVVYDTQYF; DNA: TGCGCCAGCAGCCAAGTTGTAGTGTACGATACGCAGTATTTT
size: few; J: TRBJ1-5; length: 13; D: TRBD1; V: TRBV6-5; CDR3: CATSGQGPQPQHF; DNA: TGTGCCACCTCGGGACAGGGCCCTCAGCCCCAGCATTTT
size: once; J: TRBJ1-1; length: 14; D: .; V: TRBV6-6; CDR3: CASTVRTVNTEAFF; DNA: TGTGCCAGCACCGTGAGGACAGTCAACACTGAAGCTTTCTTT